Shown below are 17 T cell receptor beta chains from a single sample sequenced in a study of blood T cell repertoires in COVID-19. This table comes from immunoSEQ multiplex PCR, and its TCRdb copy is limited to in-frame clones, with some not included. The table includes about 300,000 clones, 87% detected once. Specimen: peripheral blood. Receptors were obtained from a woman in her forties who had recovered from COVID-19.

This chain uses TRBV19 with TRBJ1-1; D is possibly TRBD1 (6 bases). Germline V lookup: CDR1 LNHDA, CDR2 SQIVND (reference sequence). V shed 5 bases and J shed 1 base, with 8 bases lying between them. The CDR3 is made up of 13 amino acids. The CDR3 spells CASSETGNTEAFF. The CDR3 coding sequence is TGTGCCAGTAGTGAGACAGGGAACACTGAAGCTTTCTTT.

The CDR3 protein is CASSVVGGSGANVLTF. In nucleotides, the CDR3 is TGTGCCAGCAGCGTAGTGGGGGGCTCTGGGGCCAACGTCCTGACTTTC. The chain links TRBV9 to TRBJ2-6; possible D gene TRBD2, 6 bases. Germline V gives CDR1 SGDLS, CDR2 YYNGEE. The CDR3 totals 16 residues. V was trimmed by 0 bases and J by 0 bases, leaving 7 bases between them.

The chain recombines TRBV3-1 (or the pseudogene TRBV3-2) with TRBJ1-1; TRBD1 matches at 8 bases. The junction had 10 bases not matched to a gene; V was cut back by 6 bases and J by 7 bases. This CDR3 has 14 residues. The germline V gene encodes CDR1 LGHDT and CDR2 YNNKEL (reference sequence). In DNA, the CDR3 is TGTGCCAGCAGGCACAGGGGGGAAGATGGTGAAGCTTTCTTT. It codes for CASRHRGEDGEAFF.

The chain uses TRBV7-9 and TRBJ2-5; 9 bases are shared with TRBD1. Trimming at V came to 5 bases and at J to 3 bases, leaving 7 bases not matched to a gene. This CDR3 has 15 amino acids. From germline, CDR1 is SEHNR and CDR2 FQNEAQ (reference sequence). The CDR3 DNA reads TGTGCCAGCAGCCCGAGGACAGGGGTGGAAGAGACCCAGTACTTC. Amino acid sequence: CASSPRTGVEETQYF.

Written as DNA, the CDR3 is TGTGCCAGCAGCCCCGGCGGGGGGGTAGCCGAGCAGTACTTC. This gives the protein CASSPGGGVAEQYF. The V gene is TRBV7-2, the J gene TRBJ2-7; 9 nucleotides line up with TRBD2. Germline assignment: CDR1 SGHTA and CDR2 FQGNSA. The CDR3 spans 14 residues. After removal of 5 bases from V and 6 bases from J, the junction contained 8 bases not matched to a gene.

The V and J genes are TRBV7-2 and TRBJ2-7, with D unclear. Germline CDR1 is SGHTA and CDR2 is FQGNSA. V was shortened by 5 bases and J by 4 bases, with 6 bases between the two germline ends. The CDR3 is 11 amino acids. CDR3 coding DNA: TGTGCCAGCAGCGTATTATACGAGCAGTACTTC. It encodes CASSVLYEQYF.

The rearrangement uses TRBV19 and TRBJ1-6; TRBD1 might be the D (5 bases). The CDR3 covers 14 residues. CDR1 and CDR2 from the germline V gene are LNHDA and SQIVND (reference sequence). V lost 6 bases and J lost 7, with 13 bases in between. The chain's CDR3 is CASRTGTVNSPLHF. The CDR3 bases are TGTGCCAGTAGGACCGGGACTGTCAATTCACCCCTCCACTTT. The full variable domain, in which reference TRBV19 and TRBJ1-6 provide the parts outside the CDR3, is DGGITQSPKYLFRKEGQNVTLSCEQNLNHDAMYWYRQDPGQGLRLIYYSQIVNDFQKGDIAEGYSVSREKKESFPLTVTSAQKNPTAFYLCASRTGTVNSPLHFGNGTRLTVT.

This clone was observed a handful of times. The chain is built from TRBV12-3 or TRBV12-4 and TRBJ1-1; possibly TRBD1 for D (6 bases). The length of the CDR3 is 12 residues. V gave up 2 bases and J gave up 7 bases, with 8 bases separating them. The CDR3 DNA sequence: TGTGCCAGCAGTTTACAGGGGATTGAAGCTTTCTTT. Protein product: CASSLQGIEAFF.

This clone appeared a few times. This chain joins TRBV10-3 and TRBJ1-5; 9 positions match TRBD1. Germline loops: CDR1 ENHRY, CDR2 SYGVKD. The CDR3 has 17 residues. The junction had 7 bases not matched to a gene; V was cut back by 0 bases and J by 4 bases. CDR3 coding DNA: TGTGCCATCAGTGAGTCGATTGGACAGGGGCTGAATCAGCCCCAGCATTTT. As protein: CAISESIGQGLNQPQHF.

The chain combines TRBV3-1 (or the pseudogene TRBV3-2) with TRBJ2-7; 8 bases align to TRBD2. V shed 4 bases, J shed 5 bases, and the junction held 10 bases outside the gene matches. Germline V gene lookup returns CDR1 LGHDT and CDR2 YNNKEL (reference sequence). There are 15 residues in the CDR3. The CDR3 spells CASSRSGGAFDEQYF. In DNA form, the CDR3 reads TGTGCCAGCAGCCGGTCCGGGGGGGCCTTCGACGAGCAGTACTTC.

This clone has only one observation. J is TRBJ1-2 and V is TRBV6-2 or TRBV6-3; perhaps TRBD1 as D (6 bases). The CDR3 loop spans 12 amino acids. Looked up from germline, CDR1 is MNHEY and CDR2 is SVGEGT. With 6 bases removed from V and 8 bases from J, the gap between germline ends came to 13 bases. DNA of the CDR3: TGTGCCAGCAGCCTAGGACAGTCCGGCTACACCTTC. Its protein product is CASSLGQSGYTF.

This rearrangement joins TRBV13 to TRBJ1-1; TRBD1 matches at 11 bases. Germline loops: CDR1 PRHDT, CDR2 FYEKMQ (reference sequence). V was clipped by 4 bases and J by 5 bases; unmatched bases: 9. This CDR3 contains 16 residues. The chain's CDR3 is CASSSRDRGVKTEAFF. CDR3 bases: TGTGCCAGCAGCTCCCGGGACAGGGGGGTTAAGACTGAAGCTTTCTTT.

A single count supports this clone. The V call is TRBV7-9, the J call TRBJ1-1; D call uncertain. The V end was cut by 3 bases, the J end by 0 bases, with 5 bases between. This CDR3 spans 13 amino acids. The V gene's germline CDR1 is SEHNR and CDR2 FQNEAQ (reference sequence). The CDR3 DNA is TGTGCCAGCAGCTTCCCTTTGAACACTGAAGCTTTCTTT. Amino acid sequence: CASSFPLNTEAFF. Combining the CDR3 with reference TRBV7-9 and TRBJ1-1 gives the whole variable domain DTGVSQNPRHKITKRGQNVTFRCDPISEHNRLYWYRQTLGQGPEFLTYFQNEAQLEKSRLLSDRFSAERPKGSFSTLEIQRTEQGDSAMYLCASSFPLNTEAFFGQGTRLTVV.

This clone has only one observation. The chain combines TRBV4-3 with TRBJ1-4; no definite D call. Trimming pared 4 bases from V and 4 bases from J, leaving 16 bases between. The CDR3 length is 16 residues. The germline gives CDR1 LGHNA, CDR2 YSLEER. The CDR3 protein is CASSPRGVTLNEKLFF. Written as DNA, the CDR3 is TGCGCCAGCAGCCCTCGGGGTGTAACCCTTAATGAAAAACTGTTTTTT.

The genes are TRBV9 and TRBJ2-3; D is perhaps TRBD2 (7 bases). The CDR3 consists of 17 residues. Trimming removed 4 bases at V and 4 bases at J, with 22 bases between. Germline values: CDR1 SGDLS, CDR2 YYNGEE. The CDR3 DNA reads as TGTGCCAGCAGCCCGAGAAGGGGGACTACGGTCCCAGATACGCAGTATTTT. Protein product: CASSPRRGTTVPDTQYF.

V usage is TRBV19 and J usage is TRBJ2-6; D perhaps matches TRBD1 (5 bases). The CDR3 loop spans 14 amino acids. CDR1 is LNHDA and CDR2 is SQIVND in the germline V gene (reference sequence). V lost 5 bases to trimming and J lost 4 bases, with 9 bases between them. The CDR3 DNA sequence: TGTGCCAGTAGTGCAGGGATGGGGGCCAACGTCCTGACTTTC. Amino acid sequence: CASSAGMGANVLTF.

Note on this clone: Distinct nucleotide sequences in the sample also encode this CDR3. The gene calls are TRBV5-5 and TRBJ1-4; D may be TRBD1 (5 bases). The germline V and J ends were trimmed by 0 bases and 8 bases, with 14 bases remaining between them. Germline loops: CDR1 SGHKS, CDR2 YYEKEE (reference sequence). The CDR3 is 15 residues long. The DNA of the CDR3 is TGTGCCAGCAGCTTGGAGGGGACGGGGGGGGAAAAACTGTTTTTT. Its translation is CASSLEGTGGEKLFF.